The following is a T cell receptor (beta chain) sequence with its context. TCRdb used MiXCR to reprocess the reads, holding one entry per CDR3 protein. The repertoire holds some 220,000 distinct CDR3 sequences, with around 26% as singletons. The data derive from a study of kidney transplant recipient with SARS-CoV-2 infection. Germline CDR1 and CDR2: MGHDK and SYGVNS. V was cut by 3 bases and J by 6 bases, with 11 bases left in between. The CDR3 loop spans 13 amino acids. The specimen was a blood sample, collected at baseline and on roughly day 110 from a kidney transplant recipient. The rearrangement uses TRBV25-1 and TRBJ1-2; D may be TRBD1 (5 bases). This clonotype was sampled from a male patient aged 25 to 39 who had COVID-19 and was a kidney transplant recipient. Some T cells may have come from the graft donor. CDR3 coding DNA: TGTGCCAGCAGTGAGCCCAGGGCAAATGGCTACACCTTC. It codes for CASSEPRANGYTF.